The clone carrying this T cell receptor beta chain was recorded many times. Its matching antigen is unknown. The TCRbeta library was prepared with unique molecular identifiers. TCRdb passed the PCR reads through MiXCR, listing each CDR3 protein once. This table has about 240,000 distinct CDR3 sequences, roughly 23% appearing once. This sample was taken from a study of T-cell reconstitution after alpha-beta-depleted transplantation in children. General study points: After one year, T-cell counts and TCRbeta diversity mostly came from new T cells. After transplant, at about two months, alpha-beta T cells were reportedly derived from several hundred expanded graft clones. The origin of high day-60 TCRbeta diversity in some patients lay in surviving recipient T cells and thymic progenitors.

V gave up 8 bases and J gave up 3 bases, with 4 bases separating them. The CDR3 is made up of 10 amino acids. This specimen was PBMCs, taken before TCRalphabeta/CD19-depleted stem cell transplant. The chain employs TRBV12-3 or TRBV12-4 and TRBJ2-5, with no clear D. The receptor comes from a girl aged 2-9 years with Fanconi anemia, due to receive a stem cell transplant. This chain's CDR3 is CASGKETQYF. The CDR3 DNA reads TGTGCCAGCGGGAAAGAGACCCAGTACTTC.